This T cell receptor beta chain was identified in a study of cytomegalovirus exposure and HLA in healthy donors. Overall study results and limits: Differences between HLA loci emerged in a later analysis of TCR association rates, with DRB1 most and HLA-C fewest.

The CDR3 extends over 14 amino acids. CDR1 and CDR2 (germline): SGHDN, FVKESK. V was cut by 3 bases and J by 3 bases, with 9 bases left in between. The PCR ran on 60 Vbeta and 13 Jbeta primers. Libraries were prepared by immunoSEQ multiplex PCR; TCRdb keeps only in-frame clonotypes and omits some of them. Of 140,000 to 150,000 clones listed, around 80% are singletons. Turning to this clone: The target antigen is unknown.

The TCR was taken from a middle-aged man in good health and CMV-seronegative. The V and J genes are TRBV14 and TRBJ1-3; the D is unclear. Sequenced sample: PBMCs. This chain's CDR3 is CASSQRGVGNTIYF. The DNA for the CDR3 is TGTGCCAGCAGCCAGCGGGGAGTTGGAAACACCATATATTTT.